The next 27 T cell receptor beta chains were all read from a single sample in a study of tumor-infiltrating lymphocytes in localized non-small cell lung cancer. Generated by immunoSEQ multiplex PCR, the TCRdb table keeps only in-frame clones and is missing some. The sample consists of 10,000 to 13,000 clones, approximately 86% of them appearing once. The specimen was uninvolved lung tissue not adjacent to the tumor. These receptors all come from a human donor with non-small cell lung cancer.

The genes are TRBV7-8 and TRBJ1-2; the D gene is possibly TRBD1 (6 bases). V shed 2 bases and J shed 8 bases, with 15 bases lying between them. Germline V gene sequence: CDR1 SGHVS, CDR2 FQNEAQ. CDR3 size: 14 residues. The CDR3: CASSLTRGMEGYTF. CDR3 sequence (DNA): TGTGCCAGCAGCTTAACCAGGGGAATGGAAGGCTACACCTTC.

This rearrangement joins TRBV6-5 to TRBJ2-3; D is possibly TRBD2 (7 bases). V was shortened by 0 bases and J by 2 bases, with 12 bases between the two germline ends. CDR1 and CDR2 from the germline V gene are MNHEY and SVGAGI. The CDR3 extends over 16 amino acids. The CDR3 sequence: CASSYSKGGVTDTQYF. The CDR3 DNA reads TGTGCCAGCAGTTACTCGAAGGGGGGGGTCACAGATACGCAGTATTTT.

This chain connects TRBV29-1 to TRBJ1-1, with TRBD1 identical over 7 bases. CDR1 SQVTM and CDR2 ANQGSEA come from the germline V gene. With V trimmed by 8 bases and J by 0 bases, 9 bases remained unmatched. The CDR3 covers 14 residues. CDR3 amino acids: CSHIQQGMNTEAFF. The DNA of the CDR3 is TGCAGCCACATCCAACAGGGGATGAACACTGAAGCTTTCTTT.

The V call is TRBV5-4, the J call TRBJ2-1; 7 positions agree with TRBD2. This CDR3 region has 15 residues. The germline V gene has CDR1 SGHNT and CDR2 YYREEE (reference sequence). The junction had 6 bases not matched to a gene; V was cut back by 1 base and J by 5 bases. CDR3 residues: CASSLSAGVDNEQFF. In DNA form, the CDR3 reads TGTGCCAGCAGCTTGTCGGCGGGGGTGGACAATGAGCAGTTCTTC.

V gene TRBV4-1 combines with J gene TRBJ1-2, with D unresolved. From germline, CDR1 is MGHRA and CDR2 YSYEKL. This CDR3 is built from 15 residues. V was pared by 2 bases and J by 2 bases, with 12 bases between. CDR3 coding DNA: TGCGCCAGCAGCCAAACTGGAACAGAAAACTATGGCTACACCTTC. It yields the protein CASSQTGTENYGYTF.

The V gene is TRBV7-2, the J gene TRBJ1-6; the D gene is possibly TRBD1 (6 bases). Trimming removed 2 bases from V and 10 bases from J, with 9 bases in between. Germline V lookup: CDR1 SGHTA, CDR2 FQGNSA. CDR3 length equals 13 residues. The CDR3 loop is CASSLKGGSPLHF. The DNA of the CDR3 is TGTGCCAGCAGCTTAAAGGGGGGGTCACCCCTCCACTTT.

The V gene is TRBV7-2, the J gene TRBJ2-2, with 9 bases fitting TRBD2. The germline gives CDR1 SGHTA, CDR2 FQGNSA. The CDR3 is 15 amino acids. J was trimmed by 3 bases and V by 4 bases; bases with no gene match: 3. CDR3 DNA sequence: TGTGCCAGCAGCTCCAGACTAGCGGACACCGGGGAGCTGTTTTTT. Translating it yields CASSSRLADTGELFF.

The chain carries TRBV7-2 and TRBJ1-1, with 8 nucleotides matching TRBD1. The length of the CDR3 is 18 residues. CDR1 and CDR2 from the germline V gene are SGHTA and FQGNSA. V gave up 1 base and J gave up 3 bases; unmatched junction bases: 13. CDR3 loop: CASSLVPGRGLGDTEAFF. In DNA form, the CDR3 reads TGTGCCAGCAGCTTAGTACCCGGCAGGGGGCTTGGGGACACTGAAGCTTTCTTT.

The table lists this clone with a count of one. The V gene is TRBV6-5, the J gene TRBJ2-1; D might be TRBD1 (6 bases). Germline-derived CDR1 and CDR2 are MNHEY and SVGAGI. The CDR3 contains 15 residues. The V gene lost 3 bases and the J gene lost 6 bases, with 15 bases spanning the gap. The CDR3: CASSYMGASFNEQFF. CDR3 DNA sequence: TGTGCCAGCAGTTATATGGGGGCATCGTTCAATGAGCAGTTCTTC.

V usage is TRBV5-6 and J usage is TRBJ2-7; 7 bases are a match to TRBD2. Germline V gene lookup returns CDR1 SGHDT and CDR2 YYEEEE. The J segment lost 2 bases and the V segment lost 2 bases, leaving 10 bases of the junction unmatched. The CDR3 has 16 residues. The DNA of the CDR3 is TGTGCCAGCAGCTTCAACGGCGGGGGTTATACCTACGAGCAGTACTTC. It encodes CASSFNGGGYTYEQYF. Full variable domain (missing parts from reference TRBV5-6 and TRBJ2-7): DAGVTQSPTHLIKTRGQQVTLRCSPKSGHDTVSWYQQALGQGPQFIFQYYEEEERQRGNFPDRFSGHQFPNYSSELNVNALLLGDSALYLCASSFNGGGYTYEQYFGPGTRLTVT.

This chain uses TRBV30 with TRBJ2-7; D might be TRBD1 (5 bases). The CDR3 length is 14 residues. CDR1 and CDR2 from the germline V gene are GTSNPN and SVGIG (reference sequence). V was pared by 1 base and J by 0 bases, with 10 bases between. The CDR3 sequence is CAWSEGAISYEQYF. CDR3 nucleotides: TGTGCCTGGAGTGAAGGGGCGATCTCCTACGAGCAGTACTTC.

The chain recombines TRBV6-5 with TRBJ1-6; D possibly corresponds to TRBD1 (6 bases). Trimming removed 2 bases at V and 11 bases at J, with 19 bases between. Per the germline V gene, CDR1 is MNHEY and CDR2 is SVGAGI. CDR3 length: 16 amino acids. In nucleotides, the CDR3 is TGTGCCAGCAGTTACAGGACCGGGACACCTGTCACACCCCTCCACTTT. Its translation: CASSYRTGTPVTPLHF.

This sequence joins TRBV12-5 and TRBJ2-3; D ambiguous. Trimming pared 2 bases from V and 0 bases from J, leaving 9 bases between. The germline V gene encodes CDR1 LGHNT and CDR2 FRNRAP. This CDR3 comprises 15 residues. This chain's CDR3 is CASGLNLGSTDTQYF. As DNA, the CDR3 is TGTGCTAGTGGTTTGAACCTGGGGAGCACAGATACGCAGTATTTT. The whole variable domain, remainder taken from reference TRBV12-5 and TRBJ2-3, is DARVTQTPRHKVTEMGQEVTMRCQPILGHNTVFWYRQTMMQGLELLAYFRNRAPLDDSGMPKDRFSAEMPDATLATLKIQPSEPRDSAVYFCASGLNLGSTDTQYFGPGTRLTVL.

CDR3 loop: CASGLGISKNIQYF. CDR3 in DNA: TGCGCCAGCGGGCTGGGGATATCCAAAAACATTCAGTACTTC. This chain links TRBV5-1 with TRBJ2-4; D unresolved. Germline values: CDR1 SGHRS, CDR2 YFSETQ. Trimming removed 7 bases from V and 2 bases from J, with 13 bases in between. This CDR3 region has 14 residues.

V gene TRBV4-3 combines with J gene TRBJ2-7; D is uncertain. CDR1 and CDR2 (germline): LGHNA, YSLEER. The CDR3 runs to 13 residues. Between the trimmed V and J ends, which lost 0 bases and 4 bases, there was a span of 7 bases. Here the CDR3 DNA reads TGCGCCAGCAGCCAAGATCTGCGGTACGAGCAGTACTTC. Its protein is CASSQDLRYEQYF.

The genes are TRBV5-6 and TRBJ2-7; TRBD1 is a possible D gene (6 bases). V dropped 2 bases and J dropped 2 bases, with 17 bases sitting between them. Germline lookup yields CDR1 SGHDT and CDR2 YYEEEE. The CDR3 length is 16 residues. Here the CDR3 reads CASSFSGTLYPYEQYF. Written as DNA, the CDR3 is TGTGCCAGCAGCTTCTCCGGGACATTATATCCCTACGAGCAGTACTTC.

This clone was seen only a few times. The chain joins TRBV2 to TRBJ1-5; 7 nucleotides match TRBD1. Germline assignment: CDR1 SNHLY and CDR2 FYNNEI. V lost 5 bases to trimming and J lost 0 bases; unmatched junction nucleotides: 4. There are 15 residues in the CDR3. CDR3 in DNA: TGTGCCAGCAGTTCGGGACAGCATAGCAATCAGCCCCAGCATTTT. Protein: CASSSGQHSNQPQHF.

The CDR3 protein is CASSQGLFTDSGLEPQHF. CDR3 nucleotides: TGTGCCAGCAGCCAGGGGCTGTTCACAGACAGTGGATTAGAGCCCCAGCATTTT. The chain combines TRBV4-2 with TRBJ1-5; possibly TRBD1 for D (5 bases). Germline CDR1 is LGHNA and CDR2 is YNFKEQ. V gave up 3 bases and J gave up 8 bases, with 26 bases separating them. CDR3 size: 18 residues.

This rearrangement joins TRBV5-1 to TRBJ1-1, with D unclear. Germline V gene lookup returns CDR1 SGHRS and CDR2 YFSETQ. CDR3 length: 13 amino acids. With 4 bases removed from V and 3 bases from J, the gap between germline ends came to 10 bases. CDR3 loop: CASSRDLDTEAFF. The CDR3 DNA reads as TGCGCCAGCAGCCGTGACCTGGACACTGAAGCTTTCTTT.

The rearrangement uses TRBV23-1 and TRBJ2-7; possibly TRBD1 for D (5 bases). TRBV23-1 is identified as an open reading frame with a role that is uncertain. With 10 bases removed from V and 3 bases from J, the gap between germline ends came to 13 bases. The CDR3 covers 12 residues. CDR3 protein: CATPDSNYEQYF. In nucleotides, the CDR3 is TGCGCCACCCCAGACAGCAACTACGAGCAGTACTTC.

The chain joins TRBV11-2 to TRBJ1-1; D might be TRBD1 (5 bases). The CDR3 totals 13 residues. Germline V CDR1 and CDR2: SGHAT, FQNNGV. V lost 0 bases and J lost 12, with 14 bases in between. The CDR3 here is CASSLDRGGRSFF. CDR3 DNA sequence: TGTGCCAGCAGCTTAGATCGGGGGGGTCGGTCTTTCTTT.

This chain links TRBV27 with TRBJ2-5, with D possibly TRBD2 on 5 matching bases. With 5 bases removed from V and 5 bases from J, the gap between germline ends came to 15 bases. The germline CDR1 and CDR2 sequences are MNHEY and SMNVEV (reference sequence). The CDR3 has 14 amino acids. CDR3 amino acids: CASSPTSVWETQYF. In DNA form, the CDR3 reads TGTGCCAGCAGTCCCACTAGTGTCTGGGAGACCCAGTACTTC.

The chain employs TRBV6-6 and TRBJ2-7; D remains unclear. The V gene lost 5 bases and the J gene lost 2 bases, with 7 bases spanning the gap. Looked up from germline, CDR1 is MNHNY and CDR2 is SVGAGI (reference sequence). There are 12 residues in the CDR3. The CDR3 sequence: CASSPGTYEQYF. CDR3 in DNA: TGTGCCAGCAGTCCCGGTACCTACGAGCAGTACTTC.

The chain joins TRBV15 to TRBJ2-6; D may be TRBD2 (6 bases). V dropped 0 bases and J dropped 0 bases, with 18 bases sitting between them. This CDR3 region has 20 residues. Germline CDR1 is LNHNV and CDR2 is YYDKDF (reference sequence). For the CDR3, the DNA is TGTGCCACCAGCAGAGAGGGTTGGGACTCGAGGCCCTCTGGGGCCAACGTCCTGACTTTC. Translated: CATSREGWDSRPSGANVLTF.

V is TRBV28 and J is TRBJ1-2; 8 nucleotides match TRBD1. The junction had 2 bases not matched to a gene; V was cut back by 4 bases and J by 1 base. This CDR3 region has 14 residues. Looked up from germline, CDR1 is MDHEN and CDR2 is SYDVKM. DNA of the CDR3: TGTGCCAGCAGTTCCGGACAGGGTAACTATGGCTACACCTTC. Residues: CASSSGQGNYGYTF.

J is TRBJ1-5 and V is TRBV7-9; D unresolved. V was trimmed by 5 bases and J by 5 bases, leaving 10 bases between them. The germline CDR1 and CDR2 sequences are SEHNR and FQNEAQ (reference sequence). The CDR3 totals 13 residues. Here the CDR3 DNA reads TGTGCCAGCAGCCCCGCGGGTTATCAGCCCCAGCATTTT. Its translation is CASSPAGYQPQHF.

This chain uses TRBV2 with TRBJ1-2, with D perhaps matching TRBD1 (5 bases). V was pared by 6 bases and J by 2 bases, with 16 bases between. CDR3 length equals 15 residues. CDR1 and CDR2 from the germline V gene are SNHLY and FYNNEI. CDR3 sequence reads: CASSPLGTENYGYTF. The CDR3 DNA reads as TGTGCCAGCAGCCCGCTAGGGACGGAGAACTATGGCTACACCTTC.